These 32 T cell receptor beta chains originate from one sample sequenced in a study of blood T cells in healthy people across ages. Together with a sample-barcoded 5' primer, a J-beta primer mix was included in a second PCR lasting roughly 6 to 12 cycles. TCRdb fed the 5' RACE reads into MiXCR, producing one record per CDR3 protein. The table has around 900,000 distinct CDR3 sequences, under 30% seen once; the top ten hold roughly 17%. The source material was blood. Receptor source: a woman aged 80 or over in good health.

This CDR3 is CASSDGTVLTLYEQYF. In DNA form, the CDR3 reads TGTGCCAGCAGCGACGGGACAGTCCTGACCCTTTACGAGCAGTACTTC. The chain uses TRBV5-5 and TRBJ2-7; TRBD1 matches 7 bases. V was pared by 4 bases and J by 4 bases, with 14 bases of the junction left unmatched. This CDR3 has 16 amino acids. Germline V gene data show CDR1 as SGHKS and CDR2 as YYEKEE (reference sequence).

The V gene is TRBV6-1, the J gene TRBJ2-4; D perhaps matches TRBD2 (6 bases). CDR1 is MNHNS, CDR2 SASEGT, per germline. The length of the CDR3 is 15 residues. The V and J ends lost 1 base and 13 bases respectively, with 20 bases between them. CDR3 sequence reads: CASSEGRGSYNEQYF. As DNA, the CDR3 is TGTGCCAGCAGTGAAGGGAGGGGATCCTACAATGAGCAGTACTTC.

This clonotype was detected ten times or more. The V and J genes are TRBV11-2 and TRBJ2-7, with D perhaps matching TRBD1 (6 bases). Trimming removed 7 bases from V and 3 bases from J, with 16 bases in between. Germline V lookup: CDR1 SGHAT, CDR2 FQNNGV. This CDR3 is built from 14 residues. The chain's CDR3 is CASTLTGGSYEQYF. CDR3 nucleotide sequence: TGTGCCAGCACCCTGACAGGCGGAAGCTACGAGCAGTACTTC.

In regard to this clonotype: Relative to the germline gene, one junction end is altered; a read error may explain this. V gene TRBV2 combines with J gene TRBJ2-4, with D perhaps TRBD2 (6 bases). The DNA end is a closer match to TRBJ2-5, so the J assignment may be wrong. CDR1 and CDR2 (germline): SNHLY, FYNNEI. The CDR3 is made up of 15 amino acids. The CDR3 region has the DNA TGTGCCTGCAGTGAAGTGGGACTCGTACAAGAGACCCAGTACTTC. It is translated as CACSEVGLVQETQYF.

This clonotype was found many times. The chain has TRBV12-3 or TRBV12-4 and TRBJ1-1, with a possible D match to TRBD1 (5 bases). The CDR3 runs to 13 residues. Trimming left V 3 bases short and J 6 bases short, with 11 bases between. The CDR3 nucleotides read TGTGCCAGCAGTTTCTTCAGGGTTCCTGAAGCTTTCTTT. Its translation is CASSFFRVPEAFF.

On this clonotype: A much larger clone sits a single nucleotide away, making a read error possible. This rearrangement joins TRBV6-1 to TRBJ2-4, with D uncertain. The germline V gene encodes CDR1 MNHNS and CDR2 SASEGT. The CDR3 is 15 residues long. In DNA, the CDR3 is TGTACCAGCACCGAACGGCGCGGTGGTTGGAACATTCAGTACTTC. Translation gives CTSTERRGGWNIQYF.

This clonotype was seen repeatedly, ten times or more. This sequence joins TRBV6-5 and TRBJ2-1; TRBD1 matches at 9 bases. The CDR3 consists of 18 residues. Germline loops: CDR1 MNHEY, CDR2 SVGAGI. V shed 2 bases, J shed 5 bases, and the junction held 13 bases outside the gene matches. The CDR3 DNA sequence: TGTGCCAGCAGTTACACCAAACAGGGGGCAGGTTTGAACAATGAGCAGTTCTTC. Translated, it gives CASSYTKQGAGLNNEQFF.

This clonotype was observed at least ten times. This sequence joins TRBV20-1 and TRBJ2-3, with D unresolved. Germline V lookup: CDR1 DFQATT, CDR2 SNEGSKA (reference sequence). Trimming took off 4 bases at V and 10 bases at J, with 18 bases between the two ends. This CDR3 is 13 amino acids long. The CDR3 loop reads CSANMADSPSQYF. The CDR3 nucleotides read TGCAGTGCTAACATGGCGGATTCCCCATCGCAGTATTTT.

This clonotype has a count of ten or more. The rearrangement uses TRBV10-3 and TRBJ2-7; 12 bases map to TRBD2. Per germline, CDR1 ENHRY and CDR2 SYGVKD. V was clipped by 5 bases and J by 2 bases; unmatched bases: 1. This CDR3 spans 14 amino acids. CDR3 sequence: CAISLAGGPYEQYF. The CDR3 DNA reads TGTGCCATCAGTCTAGCGGGGGGGCCCTACGAGCAGTACTTC.

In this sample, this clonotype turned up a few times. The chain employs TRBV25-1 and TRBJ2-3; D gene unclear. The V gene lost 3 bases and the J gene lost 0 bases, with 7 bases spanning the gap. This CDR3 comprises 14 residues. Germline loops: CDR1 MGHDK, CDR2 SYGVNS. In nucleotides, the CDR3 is TGTGCCAGCAGTGAGTATAAAAGCACAGATACGCAGTATTTT. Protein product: CASSEYKSTDTQYF.

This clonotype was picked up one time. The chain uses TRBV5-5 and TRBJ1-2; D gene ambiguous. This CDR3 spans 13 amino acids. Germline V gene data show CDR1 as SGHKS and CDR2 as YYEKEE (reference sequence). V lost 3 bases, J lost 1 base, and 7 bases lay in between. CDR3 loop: CASSSVFNYGYTF. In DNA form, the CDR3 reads TGTGCCAGCAGCTCGGTGTTTAACTATGGCTACACCTTC.

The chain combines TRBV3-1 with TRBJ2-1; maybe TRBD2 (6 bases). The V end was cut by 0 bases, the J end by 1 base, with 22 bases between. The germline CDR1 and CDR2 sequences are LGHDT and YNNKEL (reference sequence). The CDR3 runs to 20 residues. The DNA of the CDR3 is TGTGCCAGCAGCCAAGAGGAAGCTAGCGAGGCCCTAATATCCTACAATGAGCAGTTCTTC. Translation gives CASSQEEASEALISYNEQFF.

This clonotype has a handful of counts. CDR3 bases: TGTGCCAGCAGTACCGAGACAGGGAAGGGAGCAGATACGCAGTATTTT. This codes for CASSTETGKGADTQYF. The gene calls are TRBV12-3 or TRBV12-4 and TRBJ2-3; 7 nucleotides line up with TRBD1. The trim removed 5 bases at V and 4 bases at J, leaving 12 bases unmatched. The CDR3 is made up of 16 amino acids.

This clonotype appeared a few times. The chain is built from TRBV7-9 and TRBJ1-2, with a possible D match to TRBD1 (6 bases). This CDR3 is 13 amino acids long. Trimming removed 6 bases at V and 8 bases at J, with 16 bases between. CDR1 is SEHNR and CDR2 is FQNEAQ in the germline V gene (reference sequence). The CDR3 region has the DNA TGTGCCAGCAGTTCAGGCAGGGGATGGGGCTACACCTTC. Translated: CASSSGRGWGYTF.

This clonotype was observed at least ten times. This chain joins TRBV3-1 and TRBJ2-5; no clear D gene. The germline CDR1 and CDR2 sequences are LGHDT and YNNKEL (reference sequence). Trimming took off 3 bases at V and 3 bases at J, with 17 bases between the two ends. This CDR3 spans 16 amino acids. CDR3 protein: CASSQPTLGCEETQYF. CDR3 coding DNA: TGTGCCAGCAGCCAGCCGACCCTCGGGTGTGAAGAGACCCAGTACTTC.

The CDR3 spells CASSYRVVRVGGANVLTF. The CDR3, as DNA: TGTGCCAGCAGTTACAGGGTTGTTAGGGTCGGTGGGGCCAACGTCCTGACTTTC. The chain is built from TRBV27 and TRBJ2-6; perhaps TRBD1 as D (6 bases). The CDR3 has 18 amino acids. CDR1 MNHEY and CDR2 SMNVEV come from the germline V gene (reference sequence). V was pared by 4 bases and J by 3 bases, with 19 bases between.

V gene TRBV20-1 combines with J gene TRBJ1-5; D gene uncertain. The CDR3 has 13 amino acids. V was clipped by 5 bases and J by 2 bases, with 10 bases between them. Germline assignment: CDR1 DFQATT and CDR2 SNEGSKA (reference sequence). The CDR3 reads CSAHGRGNQPQHF. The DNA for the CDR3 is TGCAGTGCTCATGGACGTGGCAATCAGCCCCAGCATTTT.

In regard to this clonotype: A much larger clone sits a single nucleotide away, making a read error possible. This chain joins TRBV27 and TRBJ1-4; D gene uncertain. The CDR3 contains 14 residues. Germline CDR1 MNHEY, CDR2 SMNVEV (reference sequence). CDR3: CASSLYSPGEKQFF. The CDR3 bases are TGTGCCAGCAGTTTATACAGTCCAGGAGAAAAACAGTTTTTT.

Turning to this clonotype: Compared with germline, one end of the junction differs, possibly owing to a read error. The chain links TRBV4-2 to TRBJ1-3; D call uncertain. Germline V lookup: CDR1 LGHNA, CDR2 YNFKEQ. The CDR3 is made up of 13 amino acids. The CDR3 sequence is CACSSDQGNTIYF. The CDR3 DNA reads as TGTGCCTGCAGCTCCGACCAGGGAAACACCATATATTTT.

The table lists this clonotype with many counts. CDR3: CSAREMRGHTDTQYF. CDR3 coding DNA: TGCAGTGCTAGAGAGATGCGGGGCCACACAGATACGCAGTATTTT. The rearrangement links TRBV20-1 to TRBJ2-3; D may be TRBD2 (6 bases). Trimming removed 0 bases from V and 2 bases from J, with 12 bases in between. This CDR3 region has 15 residues. Germline CDR1 DFQATT, CDR2 SNEGSKA (reference sequence).

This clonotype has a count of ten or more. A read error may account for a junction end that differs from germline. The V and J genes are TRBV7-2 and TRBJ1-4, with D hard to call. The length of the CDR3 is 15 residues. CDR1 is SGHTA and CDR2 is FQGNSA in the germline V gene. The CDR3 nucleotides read TGTGCCAGCAGCCTAGCTCCCGGACTGGGTGAAAAACTGTTTTTT. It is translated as CASSLAPGLGEKLFF.

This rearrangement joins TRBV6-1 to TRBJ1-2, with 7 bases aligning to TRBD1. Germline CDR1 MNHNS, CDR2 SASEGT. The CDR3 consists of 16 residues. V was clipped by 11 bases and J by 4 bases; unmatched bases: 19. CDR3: CAGRGWRGQSGYGYTF. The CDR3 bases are TGTGCCGGAAGAGGTTGGAGGGGGCAATCGGGCTATGGCTACACCTTC.

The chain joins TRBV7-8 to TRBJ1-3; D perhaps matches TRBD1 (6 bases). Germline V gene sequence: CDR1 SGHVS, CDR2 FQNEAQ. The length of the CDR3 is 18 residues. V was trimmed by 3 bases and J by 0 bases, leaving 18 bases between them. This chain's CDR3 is CASSFDPTGPFSGNTIYF. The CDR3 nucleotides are TGTGCCAGCAGCTTCGATCCGACAGGACCCTTCTCTGGAAACACCATATATTTT.

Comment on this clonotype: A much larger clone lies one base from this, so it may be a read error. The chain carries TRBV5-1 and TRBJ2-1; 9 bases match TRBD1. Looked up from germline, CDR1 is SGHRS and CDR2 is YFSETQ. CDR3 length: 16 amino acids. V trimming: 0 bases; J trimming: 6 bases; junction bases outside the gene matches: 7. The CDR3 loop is CASSLAKGQGTNEQFF. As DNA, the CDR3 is TGCGCCAGCAGCTTGGCCAAGGGACAGGGTACCAATGAGCAGTTCTTC.

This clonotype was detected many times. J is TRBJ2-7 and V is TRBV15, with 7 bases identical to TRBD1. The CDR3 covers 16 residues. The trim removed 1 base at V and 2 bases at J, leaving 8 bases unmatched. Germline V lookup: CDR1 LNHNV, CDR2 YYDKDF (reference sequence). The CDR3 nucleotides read TGTGCCACCAGCAGAGCCGGGACAGCCATTGCCTACGAGCAGTACTTC. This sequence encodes CATSRAGTAIAYEQYF. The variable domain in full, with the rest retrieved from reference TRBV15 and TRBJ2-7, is DAMVIQNPRYQVTQFGKPVTLSCSQTLNHNVMYWYQQKSSQAPKLLFHYYDKDFNNEADTPDNFQSRRPNTSFCFLDIRSPGLGDTAMYLCATSRAGTAIAYEQYFGPGTRLTVT.

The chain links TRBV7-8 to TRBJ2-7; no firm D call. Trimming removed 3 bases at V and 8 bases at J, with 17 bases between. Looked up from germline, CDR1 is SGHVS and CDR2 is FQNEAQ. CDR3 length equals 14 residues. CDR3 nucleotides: TGTGCCAGCAGCTTTTCCAATCCTACGATTAAGCAGTACTTC. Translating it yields CASSFSNPTIKQYF.

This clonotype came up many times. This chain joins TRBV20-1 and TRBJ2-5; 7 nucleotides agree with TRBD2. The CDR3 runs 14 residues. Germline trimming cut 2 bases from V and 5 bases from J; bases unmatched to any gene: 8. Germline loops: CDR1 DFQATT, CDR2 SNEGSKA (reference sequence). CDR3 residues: CSARWSGGLETQYF. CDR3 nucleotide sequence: TGCAGTGCTAGATGGTCGGGGGGACTTGAGACCCAGTACTTC.

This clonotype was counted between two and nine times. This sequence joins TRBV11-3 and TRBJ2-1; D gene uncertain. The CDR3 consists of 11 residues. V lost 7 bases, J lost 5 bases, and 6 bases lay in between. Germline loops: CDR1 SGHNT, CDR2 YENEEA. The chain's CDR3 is CASTRDNEQFF. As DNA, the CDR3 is TGTGCCAGCACGAGAGACAATGAGCAGTTCTTC.

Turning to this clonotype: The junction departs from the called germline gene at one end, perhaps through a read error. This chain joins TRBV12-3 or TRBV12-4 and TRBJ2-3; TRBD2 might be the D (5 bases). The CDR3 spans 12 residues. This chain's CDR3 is CASGVRADAQYF. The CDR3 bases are TGTGCCAGCGGAGTGAGGGCAGATGCGCAGTATTTT.

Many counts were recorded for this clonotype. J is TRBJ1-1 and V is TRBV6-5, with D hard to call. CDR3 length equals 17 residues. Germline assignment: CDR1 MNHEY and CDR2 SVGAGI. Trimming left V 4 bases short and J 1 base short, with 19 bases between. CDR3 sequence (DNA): TGTGCCAGCAGTTCCCCGGGCGGACCCATGAAGAACACTGAAGCTTTCTTT. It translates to CASSSPGGPMKNTEAFF.

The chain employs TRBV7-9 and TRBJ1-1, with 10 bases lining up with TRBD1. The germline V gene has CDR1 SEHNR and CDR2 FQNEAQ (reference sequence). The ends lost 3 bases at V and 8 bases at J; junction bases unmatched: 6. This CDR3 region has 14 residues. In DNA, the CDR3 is TGTGCCAGCAGCTTTGGGACAGGGGTTTTGGAAGCTTTCTTT. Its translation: CASSFGTGVLEAFF.

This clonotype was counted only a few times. CDR3 nucleotides: TGTGCCTGGAGTGGAAACTATGGCTACACCTTC. Protein: CAWSGNYGYTF. This sequence joins TRBV30 and TRBJ1-2; no definite D call. Germline V gene lookup returns CDR1 GTSNPN and CDR2 SVGIG (reference sequence). Trimming stripped 1 base from V and 2 bases from J, with 2 bases between. The CDR3 contains 11 residues.